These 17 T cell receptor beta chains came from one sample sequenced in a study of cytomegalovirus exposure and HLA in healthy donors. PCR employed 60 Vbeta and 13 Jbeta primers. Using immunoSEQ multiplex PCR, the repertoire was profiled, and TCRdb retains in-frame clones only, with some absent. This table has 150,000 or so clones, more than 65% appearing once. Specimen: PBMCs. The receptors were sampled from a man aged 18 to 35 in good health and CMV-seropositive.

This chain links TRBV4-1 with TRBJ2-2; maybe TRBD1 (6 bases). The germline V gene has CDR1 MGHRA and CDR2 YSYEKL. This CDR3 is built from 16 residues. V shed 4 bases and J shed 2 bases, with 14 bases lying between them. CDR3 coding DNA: TGCGCCAGCAGCCCCAAGAGGGGGAGTAACACCGGGGAGCTGTTTTTT. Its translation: CASSPKRGSNTGELFF.

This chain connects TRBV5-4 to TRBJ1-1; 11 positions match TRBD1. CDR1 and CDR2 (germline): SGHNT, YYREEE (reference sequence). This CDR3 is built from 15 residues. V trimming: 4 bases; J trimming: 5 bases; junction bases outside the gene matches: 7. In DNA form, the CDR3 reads TGTGCCAGCAGCGGGGACAGGGGGTCGGGAACTGAAGCTTTCTTT. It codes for CASSGDRGSGTEAFF.

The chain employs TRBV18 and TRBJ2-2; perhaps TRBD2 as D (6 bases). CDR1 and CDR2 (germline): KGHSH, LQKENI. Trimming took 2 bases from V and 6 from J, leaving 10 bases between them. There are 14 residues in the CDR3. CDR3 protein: CASSPRRDPGELFF. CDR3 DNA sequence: TGTGCCAGCTCACCAAGGAGGGACCCCGGGGAGCTGTTTTTT. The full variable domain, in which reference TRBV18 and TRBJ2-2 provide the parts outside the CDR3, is NAGVMQNPRHLVRRRGQEARLRCSPMKGHSHVYWYRQLPEEGLKFMVYLQKENIIDESGMPKERFSAEFPKEGPSILRIQQVVRGDSAAYFCASSPRRDPGELFFGEGSRLTVL.

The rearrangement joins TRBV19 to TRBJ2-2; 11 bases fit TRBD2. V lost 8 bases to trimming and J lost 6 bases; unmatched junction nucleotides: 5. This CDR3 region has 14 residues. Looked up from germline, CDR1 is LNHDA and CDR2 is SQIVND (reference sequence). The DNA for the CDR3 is TGTGCCAGTCTAGCGGGAGGAGGGTCCGGGGAGCTGTTTTTT. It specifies CASLAGGGSGELFF. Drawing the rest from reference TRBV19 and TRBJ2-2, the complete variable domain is DGGITQSPKYLFRKEGQNVTLSCEQNLNHDAMYWYRQDPGQGLRLIYYSQIVNDFQKGDIAEGYSVSREKKESFPLTVTSAQKNPTAFYLCASLAGGGSGELFFGEGSRLTVL.

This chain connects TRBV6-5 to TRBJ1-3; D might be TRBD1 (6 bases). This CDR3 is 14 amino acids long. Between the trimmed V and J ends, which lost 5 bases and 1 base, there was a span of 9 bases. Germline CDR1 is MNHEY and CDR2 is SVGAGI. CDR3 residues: CASSPTGSGNTIYF. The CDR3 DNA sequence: TGTGCCAGCAGTCCTACAGGGTCTGGAAACACCATATATTTT.

In DNA form, the CDR3 reads TGCGCCAGCAGCCAAGGGGGGGGGTCCCATGAGCAGTTCTTC. This sequence encodes CASSQGGGSHEQFF. The chain is built from TRBV4-3 and TRBJ2-1; 7 positions match TRBD2. The CDR3 is 14 amino acids. V gave up 1 base and J gave up 8 bases; unmatched junction bases: 5. CDR1 and CDR2 from the germline V gene are LGHNA and YSLEER.

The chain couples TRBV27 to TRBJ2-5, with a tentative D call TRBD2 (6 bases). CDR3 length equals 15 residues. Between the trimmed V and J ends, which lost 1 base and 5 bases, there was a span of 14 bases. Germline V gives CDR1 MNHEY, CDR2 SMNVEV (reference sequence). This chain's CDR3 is CASSLLGRGGETQYF. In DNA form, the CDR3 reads TGTGCCAGCAGTTTATTAGGTCGGGGAGGCGAGACCCAGTACTTC.

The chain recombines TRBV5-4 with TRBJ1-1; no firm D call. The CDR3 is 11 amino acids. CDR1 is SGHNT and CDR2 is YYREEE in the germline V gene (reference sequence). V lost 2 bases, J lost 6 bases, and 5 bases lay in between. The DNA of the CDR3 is TGTGCCAGCAGCTTTGGCTCTGAAGCTTTCTTT. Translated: CASSFGSEAFF.

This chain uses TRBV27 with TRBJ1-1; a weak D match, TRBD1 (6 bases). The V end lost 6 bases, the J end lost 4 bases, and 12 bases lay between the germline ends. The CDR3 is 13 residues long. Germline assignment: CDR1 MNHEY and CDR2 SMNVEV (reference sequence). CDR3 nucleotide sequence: TGTGCCAGCAGACCACAGGGATCCACTGAAGCTTTCTTT. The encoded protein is CASRPQGSTEAFF.

The CDR3 DNA is TGTGCCAGCAGTCACAAGGGACAGAACTACGAGCAGTACTTC. This encodes CASSHKGQNYEQYF. This rearrangement joins TRBV7-9 to TRBJ2-5, with 7 bases matching TRBD1. Judging by the DNA end, TRBJ2-7 fits better; the J call may be wrong. Looked up from germline, CDR1 is SEHNR and CDR2 is FQNEAQ (reference sequence). The CDR3 runs 14 residues.

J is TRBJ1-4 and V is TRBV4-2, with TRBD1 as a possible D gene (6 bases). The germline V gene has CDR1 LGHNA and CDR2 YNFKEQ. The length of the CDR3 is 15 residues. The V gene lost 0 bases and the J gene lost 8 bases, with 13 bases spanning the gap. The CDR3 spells CASSQDGGLGEKLFF. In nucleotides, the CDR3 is TGTGCCAGCAGCCAAGACGGGGGGCTGGGCGAAAAACTGTTTTTT.

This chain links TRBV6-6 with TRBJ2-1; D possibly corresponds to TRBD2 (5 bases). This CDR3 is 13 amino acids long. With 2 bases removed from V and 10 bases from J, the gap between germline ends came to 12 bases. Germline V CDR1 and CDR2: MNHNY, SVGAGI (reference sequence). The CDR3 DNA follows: TGTGCCAGCAGTTACATTTCTGAGCGGGAGCAGTTCTTC. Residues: CASSYISEREQFF.

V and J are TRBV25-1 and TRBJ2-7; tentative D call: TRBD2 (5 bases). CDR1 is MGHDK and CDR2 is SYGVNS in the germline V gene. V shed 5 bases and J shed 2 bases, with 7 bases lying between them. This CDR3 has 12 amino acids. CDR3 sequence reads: CASSTGTYEQYF. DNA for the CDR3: TGTGCCAGCAGTACCGGGACCTACGAGCAGTACTTC.

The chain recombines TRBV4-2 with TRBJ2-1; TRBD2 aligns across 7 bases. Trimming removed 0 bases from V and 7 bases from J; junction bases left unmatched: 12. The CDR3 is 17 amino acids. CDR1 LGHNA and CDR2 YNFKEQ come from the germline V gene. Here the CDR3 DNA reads TGTGCCAGCAGCCAAGATAATGGGGGGGACTATTTAAATGAGCAGTTCTTC. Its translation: CASSQDNGGDYLNEQFF.

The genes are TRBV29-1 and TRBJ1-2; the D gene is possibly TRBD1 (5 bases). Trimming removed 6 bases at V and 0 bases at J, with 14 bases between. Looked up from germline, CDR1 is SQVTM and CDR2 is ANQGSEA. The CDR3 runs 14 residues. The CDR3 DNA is TGCAGCGTCGAACGGGACTTTCCTAACTATGGCTACACCTTC. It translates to CSVERDFPNYGYTF.

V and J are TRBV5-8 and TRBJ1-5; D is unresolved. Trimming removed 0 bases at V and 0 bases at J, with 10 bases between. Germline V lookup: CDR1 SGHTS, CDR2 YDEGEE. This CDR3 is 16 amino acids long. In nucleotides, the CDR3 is TGTGCCAGCAGCTTGGGAGAAAGCGTTAGCAATCAGCCCCAGCATTTT. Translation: CASSLGESVSNQPQHF.

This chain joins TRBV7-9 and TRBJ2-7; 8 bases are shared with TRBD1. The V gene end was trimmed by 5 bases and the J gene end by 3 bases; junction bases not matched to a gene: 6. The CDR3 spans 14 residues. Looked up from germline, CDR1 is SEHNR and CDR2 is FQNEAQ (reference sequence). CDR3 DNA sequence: TGTGCCAGCAGCGGGACAGGAATTCACTACGAGCAGTACTTC. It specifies CASSGTGIHYEQYF.